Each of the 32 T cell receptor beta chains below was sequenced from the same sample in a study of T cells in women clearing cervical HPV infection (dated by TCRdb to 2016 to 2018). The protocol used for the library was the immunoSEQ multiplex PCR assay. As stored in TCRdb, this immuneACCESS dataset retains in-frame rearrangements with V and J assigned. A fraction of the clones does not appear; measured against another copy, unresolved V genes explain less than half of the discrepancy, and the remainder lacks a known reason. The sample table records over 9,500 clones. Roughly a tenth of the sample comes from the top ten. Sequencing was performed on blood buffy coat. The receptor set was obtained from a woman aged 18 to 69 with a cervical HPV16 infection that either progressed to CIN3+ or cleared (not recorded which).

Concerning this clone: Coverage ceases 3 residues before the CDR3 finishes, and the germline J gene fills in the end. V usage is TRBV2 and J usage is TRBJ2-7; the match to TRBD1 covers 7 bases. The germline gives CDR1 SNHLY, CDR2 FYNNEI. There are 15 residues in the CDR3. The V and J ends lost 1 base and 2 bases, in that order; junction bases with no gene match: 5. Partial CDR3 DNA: TGTGCCAGCAGTGAAGAAGGGGGCGAAACCTACGAG. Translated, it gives CASSEEGGETYE. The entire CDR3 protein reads CASSEEGGETYEQYF.

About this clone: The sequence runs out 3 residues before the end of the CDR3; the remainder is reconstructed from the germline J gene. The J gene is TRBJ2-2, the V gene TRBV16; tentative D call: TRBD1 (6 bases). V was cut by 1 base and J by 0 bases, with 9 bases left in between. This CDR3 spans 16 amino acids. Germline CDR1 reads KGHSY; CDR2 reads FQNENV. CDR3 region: CASSQFQGTNTGELFF. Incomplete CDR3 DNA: TGTGCCAGCAGCCAATTTCAGGGGACGAACACCGGGGAG.

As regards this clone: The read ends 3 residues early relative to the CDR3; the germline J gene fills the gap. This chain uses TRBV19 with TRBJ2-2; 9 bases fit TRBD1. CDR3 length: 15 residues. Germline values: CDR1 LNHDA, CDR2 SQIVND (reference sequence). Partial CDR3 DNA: TGTGCCAGTAGTAGTCTGGGACAGGGTCCTGAAAAG. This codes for CASSSLGQGPEK. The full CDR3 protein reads CASSSLGQGPEKLFF. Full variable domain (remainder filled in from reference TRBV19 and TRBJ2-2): DGGITQSPKYLFRKEGQNVTLSCEQNLNHDAMYWYRQDPGQGLRLIYYSQIVNDFQKGDIAEGYSVSREKKESFPLTVTSAQKNPTAFYLCASSSLGQGPEKLFFGEGSRLTVL.

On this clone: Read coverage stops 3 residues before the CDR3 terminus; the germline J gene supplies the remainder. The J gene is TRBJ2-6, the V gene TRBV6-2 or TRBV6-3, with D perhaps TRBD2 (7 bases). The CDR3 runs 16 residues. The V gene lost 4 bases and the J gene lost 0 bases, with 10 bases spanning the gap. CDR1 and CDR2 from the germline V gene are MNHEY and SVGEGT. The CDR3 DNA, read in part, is TGTGCCAGCAGTTCGCGGGGGCCCTCTGGGGCCAACGTC. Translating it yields CASSSRGPSGANV. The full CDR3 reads CASSSRGPSGANVLTF.

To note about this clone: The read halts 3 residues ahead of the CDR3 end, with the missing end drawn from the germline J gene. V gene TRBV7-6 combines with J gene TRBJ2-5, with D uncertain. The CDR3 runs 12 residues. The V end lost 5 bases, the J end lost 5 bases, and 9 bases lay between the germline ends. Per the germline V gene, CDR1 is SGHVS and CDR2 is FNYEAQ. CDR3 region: CASSPDGETQYF. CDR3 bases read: TGTGCCAGCAGCCCCGACGGGGAGACC.

Partial CDR3 DNA: TGTGCCAGCACTTTGGGGGGGAGAGGGACGGCAGATACG. This encodes CASTLGGRGTADT. The whole CDR3 protein reads CASTLGGRGTADTQYF. The chain has TRBV7-8 and TRBJ2-3; TRBD2 matches 7 bases. With the read ending 3 residues before the CDR3 end, the germline J gene is used to fill in that end. V gave up 7 bases and J gave up 4 bases; unmatched junction bases: 14. CDR3 length: 16 amino acids. Germline V gives CDR1 SGHVS, CDR2 FQNEAQ.

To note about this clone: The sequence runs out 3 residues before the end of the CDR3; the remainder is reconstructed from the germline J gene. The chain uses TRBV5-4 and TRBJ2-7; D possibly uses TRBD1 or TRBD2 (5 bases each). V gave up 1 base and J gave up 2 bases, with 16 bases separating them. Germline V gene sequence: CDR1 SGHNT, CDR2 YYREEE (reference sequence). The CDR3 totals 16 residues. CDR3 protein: CASSLRGATVAYEQYF. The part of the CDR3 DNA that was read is TGTGCCAGCAGCTTGAGAGGGGCAACCGTAGCCTACGAG.

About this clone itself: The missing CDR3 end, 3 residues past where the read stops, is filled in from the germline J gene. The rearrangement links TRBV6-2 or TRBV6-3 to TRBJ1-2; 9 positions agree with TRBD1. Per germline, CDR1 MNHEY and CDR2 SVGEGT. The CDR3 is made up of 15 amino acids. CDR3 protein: CASSPTQGARIDYTF. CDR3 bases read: TGTGCCAGCAGTCCGACACAGGGGGCGCGGATAGAC.

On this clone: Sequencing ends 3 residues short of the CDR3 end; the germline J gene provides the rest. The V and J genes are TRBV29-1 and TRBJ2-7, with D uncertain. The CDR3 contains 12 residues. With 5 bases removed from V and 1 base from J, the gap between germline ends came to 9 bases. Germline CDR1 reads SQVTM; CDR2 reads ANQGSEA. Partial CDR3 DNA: TGCAGCGTTTTTCAGGATTCCTACGAG. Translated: CSVFQDSYE. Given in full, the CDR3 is CSVFQDSYEQYF.

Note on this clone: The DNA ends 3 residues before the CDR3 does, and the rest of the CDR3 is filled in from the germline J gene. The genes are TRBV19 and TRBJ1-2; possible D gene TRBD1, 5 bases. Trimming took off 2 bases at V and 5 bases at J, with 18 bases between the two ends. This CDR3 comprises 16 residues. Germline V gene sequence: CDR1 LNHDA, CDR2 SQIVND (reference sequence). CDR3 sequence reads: CASSISPTTGGYGYTF. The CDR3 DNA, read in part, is TGTGCCAGTAGTATATCCCCCACTACCGGGGGATATGGC.

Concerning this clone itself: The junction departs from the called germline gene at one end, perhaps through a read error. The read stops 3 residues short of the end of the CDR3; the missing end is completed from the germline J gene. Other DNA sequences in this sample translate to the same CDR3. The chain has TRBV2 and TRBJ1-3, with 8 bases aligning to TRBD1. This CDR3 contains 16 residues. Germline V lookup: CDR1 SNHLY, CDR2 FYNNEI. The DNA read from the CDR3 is TGTGCCAGCAGTGCGGACAGGGTAGCTTCTGGAAACACA. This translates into CASSADRVASGNT. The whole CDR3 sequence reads CASSADRVASGNTIYF. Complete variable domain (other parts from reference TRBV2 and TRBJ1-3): EPEVTQTPSHQVTQMGQEVILRCVPISNHLYFYWYRQILGQKVEFLVSFYNNEISEKSEIFDDQFSVERPDGSNFTLKIRSTKLEDSAMYFCASSADRVASGNTIYFGEGSWLTVV.

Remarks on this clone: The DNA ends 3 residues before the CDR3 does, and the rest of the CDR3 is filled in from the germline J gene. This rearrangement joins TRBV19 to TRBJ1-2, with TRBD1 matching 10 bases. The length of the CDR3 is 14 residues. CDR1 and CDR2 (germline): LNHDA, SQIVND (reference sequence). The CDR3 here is CASLPGQGSEGYTF. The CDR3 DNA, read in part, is TGTGCCAGTCTTCCGGGACAGGGGTCTGAGGGC.

CDR3 in amino acids: CAISEWTSGQETQYF. The part of the CDR3 DNA that was read is TGTGCCATCAGTGAATGGACTAGCGGACAAGAGACC. The chain has TRBV10-3 and TRBJ2-5; 10 bases agree with TRBD2. The observed sequence ends 3 residues before the CDR3 terminus, with the missing tail filled in from the germline J gene. The J segment lost 2 bases and the V segment lost 3 bases, leaving 3 bases of the junction unmatched. CDR1 ENHRY and CDR2 SYGVKD come from the germline V gene. This CDR3 region has 15 residues.

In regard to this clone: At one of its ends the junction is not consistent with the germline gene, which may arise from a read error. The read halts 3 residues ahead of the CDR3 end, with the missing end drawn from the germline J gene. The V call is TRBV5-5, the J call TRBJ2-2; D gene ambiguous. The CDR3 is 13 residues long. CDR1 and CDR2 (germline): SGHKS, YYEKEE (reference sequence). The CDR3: CASNLAPIEKLFF. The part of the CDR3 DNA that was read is TGTGCCAGCAACTTGGCACCAATAGAAAAG.

The CDR3 sequence is CASSLGTANTDTQYF. The CDR3 DNA, read in part, is TGTGCCAGCAGCTTAGGGACAGCAAACACAGATACG. The J gene is TRBJ2-3, the V gene TRBV7-6, with D perhaps TRBD1 (6 bases). The CDR3 end lies 3 residues beyond the end of the read and is filled in from the germline J gene. This CDR3 comprises 15 residues. CDR1 and CDR2 (germline): SGHVS, FNYEAQ. Trimming left V 1 base short and J 2 bases short, with 10 bases between.

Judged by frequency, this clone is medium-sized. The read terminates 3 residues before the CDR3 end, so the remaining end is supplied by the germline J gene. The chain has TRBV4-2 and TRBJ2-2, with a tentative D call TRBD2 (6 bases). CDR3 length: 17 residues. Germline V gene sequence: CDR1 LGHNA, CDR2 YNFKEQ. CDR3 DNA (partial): TGTGCCAGCAGCCCGGGGGTCCAGAGCTCCTATAATTCACCG. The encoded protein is CASSPGVQSSYNSP. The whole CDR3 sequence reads CASSPGVQSSYNSPLFF.

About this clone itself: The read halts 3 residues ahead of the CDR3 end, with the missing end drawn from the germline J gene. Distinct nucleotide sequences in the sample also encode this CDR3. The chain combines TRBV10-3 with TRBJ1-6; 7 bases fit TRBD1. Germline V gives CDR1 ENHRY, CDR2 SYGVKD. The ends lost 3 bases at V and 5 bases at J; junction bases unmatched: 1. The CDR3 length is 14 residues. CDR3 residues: CAISEGQDNSPLHF. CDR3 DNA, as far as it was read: TGTGCCATCAGTGAAGGACAGGATAATTCACCC.

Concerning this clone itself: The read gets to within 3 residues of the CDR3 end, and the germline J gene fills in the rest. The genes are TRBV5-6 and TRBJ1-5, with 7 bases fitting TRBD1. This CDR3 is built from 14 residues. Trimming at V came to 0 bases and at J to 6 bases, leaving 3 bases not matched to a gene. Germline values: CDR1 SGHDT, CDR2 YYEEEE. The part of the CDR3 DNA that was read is TGTGCCAGCAGCTTGGGTTCAGGGGGTCAGCCC. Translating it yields CASSLGSGGQP. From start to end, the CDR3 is CASSLGSGGQPQHF.

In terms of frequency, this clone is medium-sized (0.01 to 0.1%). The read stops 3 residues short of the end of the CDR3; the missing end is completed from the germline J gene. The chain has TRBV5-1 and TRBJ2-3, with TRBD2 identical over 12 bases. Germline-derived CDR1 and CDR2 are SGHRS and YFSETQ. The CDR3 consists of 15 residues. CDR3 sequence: CASSPSGGAGETQYF. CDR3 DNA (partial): TGCGCCAGCAGCCCTAGCGGGGGGGCCGGGGAGACG.

The part of the CDR3 DNA that was read is TGTGCCAGCAGCTTTGTCGCAGATACG. Its protein is CASSFVADT. The entire CDR3 sequence reads CASSFVADTQYF. The chain couples TRBV5-6 to TRBJ2-3, with D uncertain. Sequencing ends 3 residues short of the CDR3 end; the germline J gene provides the rest. The germline V gene encodes CDR1 SGHDT and CDR2 YYEEEE. CDR3 size: 12 residues. V was pared by 2 bases and J by 4 bases, with 5 bases between.

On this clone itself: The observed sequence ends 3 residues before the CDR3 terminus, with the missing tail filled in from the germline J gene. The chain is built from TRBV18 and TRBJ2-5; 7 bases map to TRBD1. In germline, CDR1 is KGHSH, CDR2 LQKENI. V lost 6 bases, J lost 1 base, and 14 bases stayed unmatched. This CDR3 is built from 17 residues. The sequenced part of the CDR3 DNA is TGTGCCAGCTCGACCGAAAGACAGGGCGTGGGCCAAGAGACC. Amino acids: CASSTERQGVGQET. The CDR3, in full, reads CASSTERQGVGQETQYF.

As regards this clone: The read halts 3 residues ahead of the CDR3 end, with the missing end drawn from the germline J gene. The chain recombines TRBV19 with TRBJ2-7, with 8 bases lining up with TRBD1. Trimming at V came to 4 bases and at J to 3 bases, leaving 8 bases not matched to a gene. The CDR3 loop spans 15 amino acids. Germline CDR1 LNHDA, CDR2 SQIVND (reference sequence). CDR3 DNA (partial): TGTGCCAGTAGTAGGAAGACAGGGGCAGGCTACGAG. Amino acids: CASSRKTGAGYE. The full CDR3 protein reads CASSRKTGAGYEQYF.

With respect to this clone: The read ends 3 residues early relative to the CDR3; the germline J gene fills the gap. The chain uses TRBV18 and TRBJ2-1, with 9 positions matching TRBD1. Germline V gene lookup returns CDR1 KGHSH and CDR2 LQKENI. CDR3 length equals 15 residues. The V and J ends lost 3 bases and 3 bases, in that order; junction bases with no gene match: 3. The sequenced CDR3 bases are TGTGCCAGCTCACCCCCGGGACAGGGCTACAATGAG. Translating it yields CASSPPGQGYNE. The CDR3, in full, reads CASSPPGQGYNEQFF. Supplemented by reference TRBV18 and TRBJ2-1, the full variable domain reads NAGVMQNPRHLVRRRGQEARLRCSPMKGHSHVYWYRQLPEEGLKFMVYLQKENIIDESGMPKERFSAEFPKEGPSILRIQQVVRGDSAAYFCASSPPGQGYNEQFFGPGTRLTVL.

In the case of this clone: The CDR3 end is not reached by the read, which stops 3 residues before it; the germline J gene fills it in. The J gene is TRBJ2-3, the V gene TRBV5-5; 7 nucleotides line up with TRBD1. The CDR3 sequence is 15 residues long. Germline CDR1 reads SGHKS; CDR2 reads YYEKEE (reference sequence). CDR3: CASSLTGTENQPQYF. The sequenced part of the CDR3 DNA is TGTGCCAGCAGCCTAACCGGGACAGAGAATCAGCCG.

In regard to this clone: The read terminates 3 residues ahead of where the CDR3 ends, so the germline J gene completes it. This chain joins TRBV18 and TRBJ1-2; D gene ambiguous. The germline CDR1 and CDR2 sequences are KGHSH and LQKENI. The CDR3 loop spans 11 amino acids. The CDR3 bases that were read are TGTGCCAGCTCCCCGCTCTACGAC. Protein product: CASSPLYD. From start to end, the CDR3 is CASSPLYDYTF.

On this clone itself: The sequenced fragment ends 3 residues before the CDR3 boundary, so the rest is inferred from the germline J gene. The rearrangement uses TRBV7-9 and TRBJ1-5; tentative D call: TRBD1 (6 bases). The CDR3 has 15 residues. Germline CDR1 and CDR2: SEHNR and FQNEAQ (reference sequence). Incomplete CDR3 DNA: TGTGCCAGCAGCTTAGAAGGGGGTATTGCAGATCCC. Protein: CASSLEGGIADP. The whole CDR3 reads CASSLEGGIADPQHF.

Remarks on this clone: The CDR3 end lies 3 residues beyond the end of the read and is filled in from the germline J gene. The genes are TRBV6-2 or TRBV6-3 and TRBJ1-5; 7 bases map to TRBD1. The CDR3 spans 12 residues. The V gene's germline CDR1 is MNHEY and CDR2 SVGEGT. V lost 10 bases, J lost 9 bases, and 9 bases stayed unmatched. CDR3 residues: CATRQGGRPQHF. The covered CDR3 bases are TGTGCCACCAGACAGGGAGGAAGGCCC.

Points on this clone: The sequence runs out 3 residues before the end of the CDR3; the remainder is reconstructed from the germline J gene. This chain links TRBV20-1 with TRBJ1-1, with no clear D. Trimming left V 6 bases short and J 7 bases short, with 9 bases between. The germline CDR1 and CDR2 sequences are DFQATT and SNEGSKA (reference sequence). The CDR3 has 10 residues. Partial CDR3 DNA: TGCAGTGCCTTGTACTATGAA. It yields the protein CSALYYE. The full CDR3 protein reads CSALYYEAFF.

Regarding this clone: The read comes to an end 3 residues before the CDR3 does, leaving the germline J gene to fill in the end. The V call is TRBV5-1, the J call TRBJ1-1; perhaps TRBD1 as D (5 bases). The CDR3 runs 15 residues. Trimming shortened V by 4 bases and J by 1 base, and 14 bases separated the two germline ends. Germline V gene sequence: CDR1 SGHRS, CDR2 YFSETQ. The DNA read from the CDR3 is TGCGCCAGCAGCGCCGTAGGGGTGGAGAACACTGAA. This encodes CASSAVGVENTE. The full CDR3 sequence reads CASSAVGVENTEAFF.

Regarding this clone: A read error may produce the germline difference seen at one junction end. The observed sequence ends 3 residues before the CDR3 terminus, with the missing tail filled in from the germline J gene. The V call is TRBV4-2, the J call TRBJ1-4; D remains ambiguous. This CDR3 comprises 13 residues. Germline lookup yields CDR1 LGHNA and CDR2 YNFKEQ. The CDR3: CASSQDFLEKLFF. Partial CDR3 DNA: TGCGCCAGCAGCCAAGATTTTCTTGAAAAA.

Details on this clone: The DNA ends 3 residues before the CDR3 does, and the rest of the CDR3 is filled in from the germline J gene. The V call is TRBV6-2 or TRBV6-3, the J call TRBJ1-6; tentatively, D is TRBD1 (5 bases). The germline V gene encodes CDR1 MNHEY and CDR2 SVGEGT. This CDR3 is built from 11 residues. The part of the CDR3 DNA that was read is TGTGCCGGCAATTCGGGGGTGACC. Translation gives CAGNSGVT. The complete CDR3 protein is CAGNSGVTLHF.

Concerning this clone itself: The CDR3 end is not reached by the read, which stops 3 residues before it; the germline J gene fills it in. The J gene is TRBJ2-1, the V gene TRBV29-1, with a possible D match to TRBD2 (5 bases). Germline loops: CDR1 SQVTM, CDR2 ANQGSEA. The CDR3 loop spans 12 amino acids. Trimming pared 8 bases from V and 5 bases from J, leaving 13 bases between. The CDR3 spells CSPRIGDNEQFF. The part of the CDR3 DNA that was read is TGCAGCCCCAGGATCGGGGACAATGAG.